A single sample gave rise to the 24 T cell receptor beta chains below, sequenced in a study of shared clonotypes between healthy human individuals. Profiled with immunoSEQ multiplex PCR; TCRdb holds only in-frame clones, not every one. The sample yields over 2 million clones, over 85% seen once. The sequencing input was naive CD4+ T cells sorted from blood. Specified subset: CD45RA+ positively selected. These receptors were obtained from a man younger than 30 in good health.

Here the CDR3 DNA reads TGTGCCAGCAGCTTGCAGGGGATCGGTCAGCCCCAGCATTTT. This gives the protein CASSLQGIGQPQHF. The chain is built from TRBV11-2 and TRBJ1-5; tentatively, D is TRBD1 (6 bases). CDR1 is SGHAT, CDR2 FQNNGV, per germline. The CDR3 contains 14 residues. V was pared by 3 bases and J by 6 bases, with 12 bases between.

The V and J genes are TRBV21-1 and TRBJ2-7; TRBD1 is the table's D call and was not checked against the DNA. TRBV21-1 is termed a pseudogene. The CDR3 runs to 16 residues. The CDR3 region has the DNA TGTGCCAGCACCTATAGAATAGGGACAGGAGACTACGAGCAGTACTTC. Its translation is CASTYRIGTGDYEQYF.

This clone has only one observation. The chain combines TRBV7-9 with TRBJ1-1; 7 nucleotides agree with TRBD1. The CDR3 consists of 16 residues. Germline V gives CDR1 SEHNR, CDR2 FQNEAQ (reference sequence). V was pared by 2 bases and J by 5 bases, with 11 bases of the junction left unmatched. CDR3 protein: CASSLSRGRGVTEAFF. Here the CDR3 DNA reads TGTGCCAGCAGCTTATCAAGGGGGCGAGGGGTAACTGAAGCTTTCTTT.

J is TRBJ2-3 and V is TRBV7-2; 7 bases match TRBD1. V lost 5 bases to trimming and J lost 1 base; unmatched junction nucleotides: 9. The CDR3 is made up of 16 amino acids. Germline CDR1 reads SGHTA; CDR2 reads FQGNSA. The CDR3 region is CASSTRTGPGTDTQYF. In DNA, the CDR3 is TGTGCCAGCAGCACCCGGACAGGACCCGGCACAGATACGCAGTATTTT.

This chain links TRBV9 with TRBJ1-4; TRBD1 matches 7 bases. With V trimmed by 4 bases and J by 7 bases, 10 bases remained unmatched. CDR1 is SGDLS, CDR2 YYNGEE, per germline. The CDR3 contains 15 residues. CDR3 loop: CASSPLRQGGEKLFF. The CDR3 DNA reads as TGTGCCAGCAGCCCCCTCCGACAGGGCGGTGAAAAACTGTTTTTT.

This clone has only a few counts. This rearrangement joins TRBV5-1 to TRBJ1-1; 7 nucleotides match TRBD1. V was clipped by 4 bases and J by 1 base; unmatched bases: 7. This CDR3 is built from 15 residues. Germline values: CDR1 SGHRS, CDR2 YFSETQ. CDR3 sequence reads: CASSRRTGKNTEAFF. The CDR3 coding sequence is TGCGCCAGCAGCAGACGGACAGGAAAGAACACTGAAGCTTTCTTT. Supplemented by reference TRBV5-1 and TRBJ1-1, the full variable domain reads KAGVTQTPRYLIKTRGQQVTLSCSPISGHRSVSWYQQTPGQGLQFLFEYFSETQRNKGNFPGRFSGRQFSNSRSEMNVSTLELGDSALYLCASSRRTGKNTEAFFGQGTRLTVV.

The CDR3: CAWKDRRAGEQYF. The DNA of the CDR3 is TGTGCCTGGAAGGACCGACGGGCAGGCGAGCAGTACTTC. V is TRBV30 and J is TRBJ2-7; D not certain. The CDR3 is 13 amino acids. Germline V lookup: CDR1 GTSNPN, CDR2 SVGIG (reference sequence). The V and J ends lost 4 bases and 6 bases respectively, with 16 bases between them.

On this clone itself: Other DNA sequences in this sample translate to the same CDR3. V gene TRBV20-1 combines with J gene TRBJ1-1; no definite D call. From germline, CDR1 is DFQATT and CDR2 SNEGSKA (reference sequence). This CDR3 contains 11 residues. V was trimmed by 6 bases and J by 1 base, leaving 6 bases between them. CDR3 DNA: TGCAGTGCACGGGAGAACACTGAAGCTTTCTTT. This sequence encodes CSARENTEAFF.

A word on this clone: This could be a read error, since a much larger clone is one nucleotide away. The gene calls are TRBV5-4 and TRBJ1-6; the match to TRBD1 covers 9 bases. The CDR3 totals 14 residues. Per germline, CDR1 SGHNT and CDR2 YYREEE (reference sequence). Germline trimming cut 4 bases from V and 6 bases from J; bases unmatched to any gene: 2. The CDR3 sequence is CASSPDRGNSPLHF. CDR3 in DNA: TGTGCCAGCAGCCCGGACAGGGGTAATTCACCCCTCCACTTT.

Only one count was recorded for this clone. The rearrangement joins TRBV5-1 to TRBJ2-1; D uncertain. The CDR3 spans 14 residues. Germline V gene data show CDR1 as SGHRS and CDR2 as YFSETQ. V dropped 4 bases and J dropped 6 bases, with 14 bases sitting between them. This chain's CDR3 is CASSPTTGFNEQFF. In DNA form, the CDR3 reads TGCGCCAGCAGCCCAACGACCGGGTTCAATGAGCAGTTCTTC.

The chain couples TRBV4-1 to TRBJ1-1; D ambiguous. The germline V gene has CDR1 MGHRA and CDR2 YSYEKL. CDR3 length: 15 amino acids. V lost 2 bases and J 0 bases, leaving 10 bases between the germline ends. CDR3 sequence: CASSQFGGMNTEAFF. For the CDR3, the DNA is TGCGCCAGCAGCCAATTTGGTGGGATGAACACTGAAGCTTTCTTT.

The J gene is TRBJ2-1, the V gene TRBV10-3; 9 positions agree with TRBD2. This CDR3 contains 13 residues. J was trimmed by 15 bases and V by 5 bases; bases with no gene match: 11. Per the germline V gene, CDR1 is ENHRY and CDR2 is SYGVKD. CDR3: CAISPSGKPFGFF. The CDR3 region has the DNA TGTGCCATCAGTCCTAGCGGGAAACCCTTTGGGTTCTTC.

CDR3 nucleotides: TGTGCCAGCAGTGAAGTTCCCATAAAGCAGGGCGGAGGTGGCTACACCTTC. Its translation is CASSEVPIKQGGGGYTF. The chain carries TRBV2 and TRBJ1-2, with D maybe TRBD1 (5 bases). The germline V and J ends were trimmed by 1 base and 7 bases, with 22 bases remaining between them. Germline loops: CDR1 SNHLY, CDR2 FYNNEI. The CDR3 consists of 17 residues.

The rearrangement joins TRBV7-9 to TRBJ1-1; weak D call: TRBD1 (5 bases). The V end lost 10 bases, the J end lost 1 base, and 22 bases lay between the germline ends. CDR1 is SEHNR, CDR2 FQNEAQ, per germline (reference sequence). This CDR3 is 16 amino acids long. CDR3 coding DNA: TGTGCCACCAGACCCGGTTGGGGGTTGTCGAACACTGAAGCTTTCTTT. Protein sequence: CATRPGWGLSNTEAFF.

This sequence joins TRBV20-1 and TRBJ2-1; perhaps TRBD2 as D (6 bases). The CDR3 has 10 residues. In germline, CDR1 is DFQATT, CDR2 SNEGSKA (reference sequence). Trimming removed 3 bases at V and 13 bases at J, with 10 bases between. The DNA of the CDR3 is TGCAGTGCTAGGGGGACTTACCAGTTCTTC. It yields the protein CSARGTYQFF.

As concerns this clone: This sample includes further DNA sequences coding for the same CDR3. This rearrangement joins TRBV6-6 to TRBJ1-2, with D possibly matching TRBD1 (5 bases). Trimming removed 6 bases at V and 3 bases at J, with 5 bases between. The length of the CDR3 is 11 residues. The germline V gene encodes CDR1 MNHNY and CDR2 SVGAGI (reference sequence). For the CDR3, the DNA is TGTGCCAGCAGGGGGGACTATGGCTACACCTTC. Translated: CASRGDYGYTF.

The sample holds a few counts of this clone. Other DNA sequences in the same sample also yield this CDR3. The chain is built from TRBV5-1 and TRBJ2-3; a possible D gene is TRBD1 (6 bases). CDR3 size: 13 residues. The V end was cut by 1 base, the J end by 3 bases, with 6 bases between. Per the germline V gene, CDR1 is SGHRS and CDR2 is YFSETQ. The DNA of the CDR3 is TGCGCCAGCAGCTTGCAGGGGACAGATACGCAGTATTTT. Its protein product is CASSLQGTDTQYF.

The rearrangement uses TRBV5-1 and TRBJ2-7; D not resolved. V lost 3 bases and J lost 2, with 12 bases in between. Germline assignment: CDR1 SGHRS and CDR2 YFSETQ. This CDR3 contains 14 residues. The CDR3 nucleotides are TGCGCCAGCAGCTCCGGATTAACACCCTACGAGCAGTACTTC. Its protein product is CASSSGLTPYEQYF.

The chain joins TRBV29-1 to TRBJ2-7, with D perhaps matching TRBD2 (5 bases). Trimming cost V 0 bases and J 0 bases, with 15 bases left between them. Germline CDR1 is SQVTM and CDR2 is ANQGSEA. The CDR3 has 16 amino acids. The CDR3 is CSVEDQVPGSSYEQYF. Written as DNA, the CDR3 is TGCAGCGTTGAAGATCAGGTCCCGGGGAGCTCCTACGAGCAGTACTTC.

This clone was counted a single time. The chain combines TRBV2 with TRBJ1-2, with D unresolved. The CDR3 is made up of 13 amino acids. Trimming removed 7 bases at V and 8 bases at J, with 17 bases between. Germline lookup yields CDR1 SNHLY and CDR2 FYNNEI. The chain's CDR3 is CASTRAGREGYTF. As DNA, the CDR3 is TGTGCCAGCACCCGGGCGGGAAGGGAGGGCTACACCTTC.

DNA of the CDR3: TGTGCCAGCAGGGCCACGGGATACGAGATATACGAGCAGTACTTC. It specifies CASRATGYEIYEQYF. The chain combines TRBV5-8 with TRBJ2-7; a weak D match, TRBD2 (5 bases). The germline V and J ends were trimmed by 5 bases and 4 bases, with 19 bases remaining between them. Germline CDR1 is SGHTS and CDR2 is YDEGEE. This CDR3 contains 15 residues.

This clone was seen once. The rearrangement links TRBV10-2 to TRBJ1-5; 8 nucleotides align to TRBD1. This CDR3 is 22 amino acids long. From germline, CDR1 is WSHSY and CDR2 SAAADI. V dropped 1 base and J dropped 1; count of bases not matched to a gene: 21. The CDR3 is CASSEFPIDRGPVRGSNQPQHF. CDR3 bases: TGCGCCAGCAGTGAGTTTCCGATCGACAGGGGTCCCGTCCGTGGAAGCAATCAGCCCCAGCATTTT.

This clone was recorded once. The chain recombines TRBV6-5 with TRBJ1-1; the D is unclear. Trimming removed 2 bases at V and 0 bases at J, with 7 bases between. Germline V CDR1 and CDR2: MNHEY, SVGAGI. The CDR3 sequence is 14 residues long. CDR3: CASSYARLNTEAFF. DNA of the CDR3: TGTGCCAGCAGTTACGCCCGATTGAACACTGAAGCTTTCTTT.

The rearrangement uses TRBV5-1 and TRBJ1-1; 8 bases fit TRBD1. The CDR3 runs to 14 residues. Losses at the gene ends were 6 bases for V and 4 bases for J; bases not matched to a gene: 8. Germline V gene data show CDR1 as SGHRS and CDR2 as YFSETQ. CDR3 in amino acids: CASTPTGESTEAFF. The CDR3 region has the DNA TGCGCCAGCACCCCGACAGGGGAGAGCACTGAAGCTTTCTTT.